This note documents a single T cell receptor beta chain sequence. Its antigen is not identified. This CDR3 region has 16 residues. The germline gives CDR1 SGHDT, CDR2 YYEEEE. V shed 2 bases and J shed 2 bases, with 14 bases lying between them. This record belongs to a study of CD8 T cells in ankylosing spondylitis. Study observations and caveats: Reports say disease-linked clones showed up significantly more in matched ankylosing spondylitis synovial fluid. Seemingly characteristic of ankylosing spondylitis blood was a TCR beta motif consisting of roughly 8 highly homologous variants. Some of the motif variants had earlier been found in reactive arthritis patients' fluid and blood.

Using quantitative 5'-RACE with molecular barcodes, the authors made TCR beta libraries. TCRdb re-derived calls from the 5' RACE reads in MiXCR, one entry per CDR3 protein. The sample holds hundreds of thousands of distinct CDR3 sequences, roughly 27% seen once. The rearrangement uses TRBV5-6 and TRBJ2-1, with D possibly being TRBD2 (6 bases). This sequence was found in a male donor with ankylosing spondylitis. Sequenced: blood, either unsorted or a sorted T cell fraction (not recorded which). The CDR3 reads CASSLAGSGTYNEQFF. The DNA for the CDR3 is TGTGCCAGCAGCTTAGCGGGTAGTGGGACCTACAATGAGCAGTTCTTC.